Listed below are T cell receptor beta chains from one sample, sequenced in a study of response to subunit inactivated influenza vaccine. MiXCR, applied by TCRdb to the RT-PCR reads, yields one record per CDR3 protein. This repertoire shows around 650,000 distinct CDR3 sequences, 15% to 18% found once; its top ten account for roughly 10%. Source: PBMCs from blood, taken 11 to 12 days after vaccination. The receptors were sampled from a man aged 50 or older who received an inactivated influenza vaccine. Each CDR3 is given with its conserved first and last residue. The D gene is left open where the match is weak. The size of a clone is reported for some rows only, either as once, few or many, or as a class for expanded clones.

j_gene	abundance	v_gene	d_gene	CDR3aa	CDR3nt
TRBJ1-5	-	TRBV15	-	CATSRTVSNQPQHF	TGTGCCACCAGCAGGACGGTCAGCAATCAGCCCCAGCATTTT
TRBJ2-1	many	TRBV6-2/TRBV6-3	-	CASSLLLHGGHEQFF	TGTGCCAGCAGTTTGTTACTGCACGGGGGCCACGAGCAGTTCTTC
TRBJ2-7	few	TRBV27	TRBD1	CASSPTGASSYEQYF	TGTGCCAGCAGCCCTACAGGGGCGAGCTCCTACGAGCAGTACTTC
TRBJ2-3	-	TRBV15	-	CATSARTGAGADTQYF	TGTGCCACCAGCGCTCGGACGGGGGCTGGGGCAGATACGCAGTATTTT
TRBJ2-2	few	TRBV4-1	TRBD1	CASSQRPWTGVTGELFF	TGCGCCAGCAGCCAACGTCCTTGGACAGGGGTTACCGGGGAGCTGTTTTTT
TRBJ1-2	many	TRBV28	-	CASSFAGATYGYTF	TGTGCCAGCAGTTTCGCCGGCGCCACTTATGGCTACACCTTC
TRBJ2-1	-	TRBV20-1	TRBD2	CSELSSGRAPNEQFF	TGCAGTGAACTTTCTAGCGGGAGGGCCCCCAATGAGCAGTTCTTC
TRBJ2-7	few	TRBV11-2	TRBD2	CASSSRSVLAGGSSYEQYF	TGTGCCAGCAGCTCTAGGTCGGTACTAGCGGGGGGGAGCTCCTACGAGCAGTACTTC
TRBJ1-2	-	TRBV20-1	TRBD1	CSARDSGQGWDYGYTF	TGCAGTGCTAGAGATTCGGGACAGGGGTGGGACTATGGCTACACCTTC
TRBJ2-5	once	TRBV15	-	CATSRARGPQETQYF	TGTGCCACCAGCAGAGCGCGGGGGCCCCAAGAGACCCAGTACTTC
TRBJ1-6	few	TRBV4-3	-	CASSQHEGHNSPLHF	TGCGCCAGCAGCCAGCACGAGGGCCATAATTCACCCCTCCACTTT
TRBJ2-6	many	TRBV10-3	-	CASTLSGANVLTF	TGTGCCAGCACCCTCTCTGGGGCCAACGTCCTGACTTTC
TRBJ2-1	-	TRBV29-1	-	CSVEVVNNEQFF	TGCAGCGTTGAAGTAGTTAACAATGAGCAGTTCTTC
TRBJ2-3	-	TRBV7-2	TRBD2	CASSRGLAGADTQYF	TGTGCCAGCAGCCGGGGACTAGCGGGAGCGGATACGCAGTATTTT
TRBJ2-5	-	TRBV5-4	TRBD2	CASSRTSGDQETQYF	TGTGCCAGCAGCAGAACTAGCGGGGACCAAGAGACCCAGTACTTC
TRBJ1-4	-	TRBV7-6	-	CASSLVAGSNEKLFF	TGTGCCAGCAGCTTAGTGGCAGGATCAAATGAAAAACTGTTTTTT
TRBJ1-2	few	TRBV20-1	-	CSARAKGEAYGYTF	TGCAGTGCTAGAGCAAAGGGGGAGGCCTATGGCTACACCTTC
TRBJ1-2	few	TRBV3-1	TRBD1	CASSQDIGQGFHGYTF	TGTGCCAGCAGCCAAGATATAGGACAGGGGTTCCATGGCTACACCTTC
TRBJ2-2	-	TRBV19	-	CASSIRGKGTGELFF	TGTGCCAGTAGTATCCGGGGGAAGGGCACCGGGGAGCTGTTTTTT
TRBJ2-5	-	TRBV11-2	-	CASSHGGGETQYF	TGTGCCAGCAGCCATGGAGGGGGAGAGACCCAGTACTTC
TRBJ2-2	many	TRBV4-1	TRBD1	CASSQKQGWAGELFF	TGCGCCAGCAGCCAAAAACAGGGGTGGGCCGGGGAGCTGTTTTTT
TRBJ2-1	few	TRBV23-1	-	CASRKEWRTEQFF	TGCGCCAGCCGAAAGGAATGGAGGACTGAGCAGTTCTTC
TRBJ2-3	-	TRBV9	-	CASSMNLHPVADTQYF	TGTGCCAGCAGCATGAACCTTCACCCCGTCGCAGATACGCAGTATTTT
TRBJ2-3	-	TRBV15	-	CATSQRGGDVTQYF	TGTGCCACCAGCCAACGGGGTGGGGATGTTACGCAGTATTTT
TRBJ1-1	-	TRBV4-1	-	CASSQDLPFRTNTEAFF	TGCGCCAGCAGCCAAGATTTGCCATTTAGGACGAACACTGAAGCTTTCTTT
TRBJ1-2	-	TRBV20-1	-	CSARPTLGFNYGYTF	TGCAGTGCTAGACCAACGTTGGGTTTCAACTATGGCTACACCTTC
TRBJ2-1	-	TRBV20-1	-	CSARGKANEQFF	TGCAGTGCTAGGGGGAAAGCGAATGAGCAGTTCTTC
TRBJ2-3	-	TRBV6-5	TRBD2	CASSLPRTSGLTDTQYF	TGTGCCAGCAGTTTACCTAGGACTAGCGGCCTCACAGATACGCAGTATTTT
TRBJ2-1	few	TRBV20-1	-	CSASMAIHNEQFF	TGCAGTGCTAGTATGGCAATTCACAATGAGCAGTTCTTC
TRBJ1-6	few	TRBV12-3/TRBV12-4	TRBD1	CASRSSRGLYNSPLHF	TGTGCCAGCAGGTCCAGCAGGGGGCTCTATAATTCACCCCTCCACTTT
TRBJ2-2	few	TRBV6-1	-	CASSPVDYPNTGELFF	TGTGCCAGCAGCCCCGTGGACTACCCGAACACCGGGGAGCTGTTTTTT
TRBJ2-1	-	TRBV7-6	TRBD2	CASSLEREGRGNEQFF	TGTGCCAGCAGCTTGGAGCGGGAGGGCCGAGGTAATGAGCAGTTCTTC
TRBJ2-2	-	TRBV20-1	-	CSARLGNTGELFF	TGCAGTGCTAGACTGGGGAACACCGGGGAGCTGTTTTTT
TRBJ2-5	-	TRBV7-7	-	CASSFTKGETQYF	TGTGCCAGCAGCTTTACGAAGGGCGAGACCCAGTACTTC
TRBJ2-5	-	TRBV20-1	TRBD1	CSASGQAKTQYF	TGCAGTGCTAGTGGACAGGCAAAGACCCAGTACTTC
TRBJ1-5	-	TRBV29-1	TRBD1	CSENPGQGYQPQHF	TGCAGCGAGAACCCGGGACAGGGTTATCAGCCCCAGCATTTT
TRBJ2-7	many	TRBV7-9	-	CASSLPAGFYYEQYF	TGTGCCAGCAGCTTACCCGCAGGGTTTTACTACGAGCAGTACTTC
TRBJ1-1	few	TRBV28	TRBD1	CASRLGTGARTEAFF	TGTGCCAGCAGACTCGGGACAGGGGCGAGGACTGAAGCTTTCTTT
TRBJ2-1	-	TRBV6-5	TRBD2	CASSYLGASGRRNEQFF	TGTGCCAGCAGTTACCTCGGGGCTAGCGGGAGGAGGAATGAGCAGTTCTTC
TRBJ2-1	few	TRBV11-1	TRBD1	CASSLARPPRDRGGSGNEQFF	TGTGCCAGCAGCTTAGCGCGGCCCCCTCGGGACAGGGGGGGCTCTGGGAATGAGCAGTTCTTC